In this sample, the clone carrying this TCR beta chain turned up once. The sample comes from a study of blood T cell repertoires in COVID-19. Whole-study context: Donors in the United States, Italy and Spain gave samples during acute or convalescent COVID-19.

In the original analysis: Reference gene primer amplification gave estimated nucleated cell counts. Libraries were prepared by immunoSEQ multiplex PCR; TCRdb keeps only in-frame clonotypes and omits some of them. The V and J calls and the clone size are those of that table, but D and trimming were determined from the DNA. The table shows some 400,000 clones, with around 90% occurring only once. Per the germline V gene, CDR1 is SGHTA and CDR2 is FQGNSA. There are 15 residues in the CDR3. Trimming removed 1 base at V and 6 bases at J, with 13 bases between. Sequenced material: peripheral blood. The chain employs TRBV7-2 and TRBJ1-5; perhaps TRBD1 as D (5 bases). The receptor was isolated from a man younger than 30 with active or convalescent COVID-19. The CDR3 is CASSLEHQGFQPQHF. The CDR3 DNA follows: TGTGCCAGCAGCTTAGAACACCAGGGTTTTCAGCCCCAGCATTTT.